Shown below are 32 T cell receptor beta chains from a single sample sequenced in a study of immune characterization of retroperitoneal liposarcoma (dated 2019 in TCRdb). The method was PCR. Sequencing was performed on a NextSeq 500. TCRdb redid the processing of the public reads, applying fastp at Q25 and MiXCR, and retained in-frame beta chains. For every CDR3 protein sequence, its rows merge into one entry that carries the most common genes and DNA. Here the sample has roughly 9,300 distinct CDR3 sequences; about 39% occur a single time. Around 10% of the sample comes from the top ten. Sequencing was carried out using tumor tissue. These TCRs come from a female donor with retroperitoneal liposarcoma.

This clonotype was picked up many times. The CDR3 DNA reads as TGTGCCAGCAGTTATTCCCGGAATCAGCCCCAGCATTTT. This encodes CASSYSRNQPQHF. The V and J genes are TRBV6-1 and TRBJ1-5; D not resolved. The CDR3 is made up of 13 amino acids. Germline V gene sequence: CDR1 MNHNS, CDR2 SASEGT. Trimming removed 5 bases at V and 4 bases at J, with 9 bases between.

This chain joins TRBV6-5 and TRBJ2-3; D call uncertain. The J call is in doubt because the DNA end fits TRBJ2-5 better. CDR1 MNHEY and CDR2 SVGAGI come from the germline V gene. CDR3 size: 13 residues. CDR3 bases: TGTGCCAGCAGTTACCGGGTCCAAGAGACCCAGTACTTC. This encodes CASSYRVQETQYF.

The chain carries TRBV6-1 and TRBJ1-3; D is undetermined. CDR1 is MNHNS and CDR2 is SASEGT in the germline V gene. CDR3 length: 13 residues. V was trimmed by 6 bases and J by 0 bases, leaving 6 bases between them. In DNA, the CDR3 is TGTGCCAGCAGGATCGGCTCTGGAAACACCATATATTTT. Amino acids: CASRIGSGNTIYF.

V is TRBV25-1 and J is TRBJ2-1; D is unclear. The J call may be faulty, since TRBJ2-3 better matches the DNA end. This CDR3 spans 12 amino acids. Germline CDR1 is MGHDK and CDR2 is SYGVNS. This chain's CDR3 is CASSLLGDTQYF. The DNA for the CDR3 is TGTGCCAGCAGCCTCCTCGGGGATACGCAGTATTTT.

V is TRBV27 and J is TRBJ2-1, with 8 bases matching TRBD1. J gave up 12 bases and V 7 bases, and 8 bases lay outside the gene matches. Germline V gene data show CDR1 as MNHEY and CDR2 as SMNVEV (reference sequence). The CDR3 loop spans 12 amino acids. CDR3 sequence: CASKGTGFGQFF. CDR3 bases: TGTGCCAGCAAGGGGACAGGCTTCGGGCAGTTCTTC.

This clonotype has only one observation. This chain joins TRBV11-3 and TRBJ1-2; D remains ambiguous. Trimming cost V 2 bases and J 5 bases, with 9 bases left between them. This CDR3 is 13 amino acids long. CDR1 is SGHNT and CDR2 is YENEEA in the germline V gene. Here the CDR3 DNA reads TGTGCCAGCAGCTTACTTGGGCAATATGGCTACACCTTC. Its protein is CASSLLGQYGYTF.

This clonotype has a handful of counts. In nucleotides, the CDR3 is TGTGCCAGCAGTTCCGCCGTAAGGTTGAACAATGAGCAGTTCTTC. This encodes CASSSAVRLNNEQFF. The rearrangement uses TRBV28 and TRBJ2-1; D remains ambiguous. CDR3 length equals 15 residues. Germline-derived CDR1 and CDR2 are MDHEN and SYDVKM. V shed 4 bases and J shed 5 bases, with 15 bases lying between them.

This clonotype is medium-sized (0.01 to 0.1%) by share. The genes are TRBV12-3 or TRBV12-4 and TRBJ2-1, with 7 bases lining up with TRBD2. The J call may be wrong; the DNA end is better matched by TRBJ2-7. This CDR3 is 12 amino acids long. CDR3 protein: CASSPRGDEQYF. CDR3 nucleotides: TGTGCCAGCAGTCCCCGGGGGGACGAGCAGTACTTC.

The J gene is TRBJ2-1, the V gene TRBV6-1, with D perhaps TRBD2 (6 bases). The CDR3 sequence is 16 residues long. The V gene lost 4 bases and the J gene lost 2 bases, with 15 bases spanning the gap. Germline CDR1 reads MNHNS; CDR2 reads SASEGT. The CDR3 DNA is TGTGCCAGCAGTGGTGCTTGGGGGAGGACCTACAATGAGCAGTTCTTC. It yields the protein CASSGAWGRTYNEQFF.

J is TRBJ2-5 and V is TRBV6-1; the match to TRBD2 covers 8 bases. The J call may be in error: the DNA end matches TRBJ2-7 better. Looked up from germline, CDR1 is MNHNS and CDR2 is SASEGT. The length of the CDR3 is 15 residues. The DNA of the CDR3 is TGTGCCAGCAGCTCTACTAGCGGAGCCTCCTACGAGCAGTACTTC. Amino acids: CASSSTSGASYEQYF.

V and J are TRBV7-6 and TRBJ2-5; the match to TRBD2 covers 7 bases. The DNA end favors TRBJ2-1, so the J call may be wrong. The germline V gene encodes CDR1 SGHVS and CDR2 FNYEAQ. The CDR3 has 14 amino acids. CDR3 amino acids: CASSLISGEETQFF. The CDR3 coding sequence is TGTGCCAGCAGCTTAATCAGCGGGGAGGAGACCCAGTTCTTC.

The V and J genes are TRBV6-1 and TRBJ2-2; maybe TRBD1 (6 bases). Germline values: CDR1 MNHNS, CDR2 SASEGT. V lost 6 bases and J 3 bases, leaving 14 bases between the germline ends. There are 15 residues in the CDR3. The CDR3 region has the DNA TGTGCCAGCAGGCCCCCCGGGACACACACCGGGGAGCTGTTTTTT. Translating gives CASRPPGTHTGELFF.

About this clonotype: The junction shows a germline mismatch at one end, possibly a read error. CDR3 coding DNA: TGTGCCAGCAACGGGAACTCCTACGAGCATTACTTC. Its protein product is CASNGNSYEHYF. V and J are TRBV6-2 or TRBV6-3 and TRBJ2-1, with D possibly TRBD2 on 5 matching bases. CDR3 length equals 12 residues. In germline, CDR1 is MNHEY, CDR2 SVGEGT.

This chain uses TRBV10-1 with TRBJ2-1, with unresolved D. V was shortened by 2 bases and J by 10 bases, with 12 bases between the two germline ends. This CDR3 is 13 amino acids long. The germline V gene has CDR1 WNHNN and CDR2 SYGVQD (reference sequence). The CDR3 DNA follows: TGCGCCAGCAGTGAGGAAGCCCTGAAGGAGCAGTTCTTC. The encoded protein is CASSEEALKEQFF.

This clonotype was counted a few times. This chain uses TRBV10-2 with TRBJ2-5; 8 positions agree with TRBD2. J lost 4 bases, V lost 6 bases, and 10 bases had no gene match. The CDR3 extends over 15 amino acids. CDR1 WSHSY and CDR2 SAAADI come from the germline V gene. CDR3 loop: CASSRGAGGVETQYF. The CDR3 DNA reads TGCGCCAGCAGCCGAGGTGCGGGAGGAGTAGAGACCCAGTACTTC.

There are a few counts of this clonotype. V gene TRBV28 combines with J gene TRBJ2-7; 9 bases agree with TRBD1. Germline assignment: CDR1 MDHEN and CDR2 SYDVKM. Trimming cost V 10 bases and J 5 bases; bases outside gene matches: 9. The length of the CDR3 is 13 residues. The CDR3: CATITGGAHEQYF. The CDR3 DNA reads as TGTGCCACCATTACAGGGGGCGCCCACGAGCAGTACTTC.

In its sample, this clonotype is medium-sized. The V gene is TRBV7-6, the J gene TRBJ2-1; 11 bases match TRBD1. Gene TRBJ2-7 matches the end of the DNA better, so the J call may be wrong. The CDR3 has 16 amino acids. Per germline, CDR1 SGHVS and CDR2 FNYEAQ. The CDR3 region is CASSPRPGQGGNEQYF. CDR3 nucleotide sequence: TGTGCCAGCAGCCCAAGGCCGGGACAGGGGGGCAATGAGCAGTACTTC.

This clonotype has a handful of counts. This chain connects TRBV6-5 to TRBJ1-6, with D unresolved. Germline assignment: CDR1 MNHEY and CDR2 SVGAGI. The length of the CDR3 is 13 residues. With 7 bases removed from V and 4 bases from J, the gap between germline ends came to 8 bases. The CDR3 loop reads CASTLQYNSPLHF. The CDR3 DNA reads TGTGCCAGCACCTTACAATATAATTCACCCCTCCACTTT.

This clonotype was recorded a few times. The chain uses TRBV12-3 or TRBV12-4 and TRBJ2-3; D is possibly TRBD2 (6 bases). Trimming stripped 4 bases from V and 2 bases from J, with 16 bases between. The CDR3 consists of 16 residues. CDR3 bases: TGTGCCAGCAGTTCCCCGTGGGGCGGGGACACAGATACGCAGTATTTT. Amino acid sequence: CASSSPWGGDTDTQYF.

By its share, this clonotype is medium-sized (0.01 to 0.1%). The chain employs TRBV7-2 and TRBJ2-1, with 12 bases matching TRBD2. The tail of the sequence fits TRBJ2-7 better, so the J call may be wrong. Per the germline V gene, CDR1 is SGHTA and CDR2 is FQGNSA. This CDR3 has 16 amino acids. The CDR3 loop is CASSSGLAGPFYEQYF. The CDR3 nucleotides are TGTGCCAGCAGCTCCGGACTAGCGGGACCCTTCTACGAGCAGTACTTC.

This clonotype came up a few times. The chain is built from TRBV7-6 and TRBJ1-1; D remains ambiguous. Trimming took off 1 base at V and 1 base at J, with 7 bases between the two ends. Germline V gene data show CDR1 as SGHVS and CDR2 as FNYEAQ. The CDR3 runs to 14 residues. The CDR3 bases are TGTGCCAGCAGCTTAGAGGTGGGGAACACTGAAGCTTTCTTT. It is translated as CASSLEVGNTEAFF.

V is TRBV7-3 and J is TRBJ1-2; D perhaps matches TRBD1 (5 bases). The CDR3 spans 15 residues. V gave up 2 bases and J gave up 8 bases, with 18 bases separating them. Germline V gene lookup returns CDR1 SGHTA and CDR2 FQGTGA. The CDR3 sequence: CASSLDVRAREGYTF. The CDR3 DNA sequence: TGTGCCAGCAGCTTAGATGTCAGGGCGAGGGAGGGCTACACCTTC. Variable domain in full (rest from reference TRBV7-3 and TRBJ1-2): GAGVSQTPSNKVTEKGKYVELRCDPISGHTALYWYRQSLGQGPEFLIYFQGTGAADDSGLPNDRFFAVRPEGSVSTLKIQRTERGDSAVYLCASSLDVRAREGYTFGSGTRLTVV.

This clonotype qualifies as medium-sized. The CDR3 spells CASSLGRPGTLPLYEQYF. As DNA, the CDR3 is TGTGCCAGCAGTTTAGGACGGCCGGGTACACTCCCCCTCTACGAGCAGTACTTC. The chain carries TRBV12-3 or TRBV12-4 and TRBJ2-7; D not resolved. The CDR3 is 18 residues long. V was trimmed by 1 base and J by 3 bases, leaving 22 bases between them.

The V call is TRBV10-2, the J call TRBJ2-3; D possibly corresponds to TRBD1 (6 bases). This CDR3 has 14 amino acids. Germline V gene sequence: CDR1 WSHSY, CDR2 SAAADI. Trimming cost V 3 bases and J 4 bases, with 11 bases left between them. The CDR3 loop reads CASSDRQAPDTQYF. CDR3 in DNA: TGCGCCAGCAGTGACCGACAGGCCCCAGATACGCAGTATTTT.

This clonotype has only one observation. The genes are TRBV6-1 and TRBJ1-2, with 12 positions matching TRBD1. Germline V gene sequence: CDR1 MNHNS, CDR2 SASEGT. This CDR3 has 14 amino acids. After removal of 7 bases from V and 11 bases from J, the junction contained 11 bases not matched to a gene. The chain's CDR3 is CASILLGDRGPYTF. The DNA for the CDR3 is TGTGCCAGCATCCTTCTAGGGGACAGGGGGCCGTACACCTTC.

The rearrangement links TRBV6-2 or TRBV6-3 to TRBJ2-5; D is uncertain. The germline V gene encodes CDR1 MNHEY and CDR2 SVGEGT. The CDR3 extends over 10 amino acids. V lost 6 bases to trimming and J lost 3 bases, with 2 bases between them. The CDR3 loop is CASRKETQYF. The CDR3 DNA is TGTGCCAGCAGAAAAGAGACCCAGTACTTC.

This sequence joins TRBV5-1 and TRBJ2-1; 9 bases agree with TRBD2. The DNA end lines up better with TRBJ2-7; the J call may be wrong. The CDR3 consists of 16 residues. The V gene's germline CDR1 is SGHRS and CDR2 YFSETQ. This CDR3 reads CASSHLDSGGPYEQYF. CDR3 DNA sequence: TGCGCCAGCTCACATTTGGATAGCGGGGGCCCCTACGAGCAGTACTTC.

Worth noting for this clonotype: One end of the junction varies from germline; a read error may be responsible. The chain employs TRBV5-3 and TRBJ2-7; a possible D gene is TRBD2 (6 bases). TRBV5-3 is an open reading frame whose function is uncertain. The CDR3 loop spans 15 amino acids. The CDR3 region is CASSFSSGAGYEQYF. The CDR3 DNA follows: TGTGCCAGCAGCTTTTCTTCGGGAGCGGGCTACGAGCAGTACTTC.

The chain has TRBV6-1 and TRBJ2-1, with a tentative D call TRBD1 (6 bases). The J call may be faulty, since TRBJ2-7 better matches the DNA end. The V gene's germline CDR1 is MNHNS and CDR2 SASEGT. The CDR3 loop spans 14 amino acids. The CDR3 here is CASIQQGFSYEQYF. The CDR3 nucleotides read TGTGCCAGCATCCAACAGGGCTTTTCCTACGAGCAGTACTTC.

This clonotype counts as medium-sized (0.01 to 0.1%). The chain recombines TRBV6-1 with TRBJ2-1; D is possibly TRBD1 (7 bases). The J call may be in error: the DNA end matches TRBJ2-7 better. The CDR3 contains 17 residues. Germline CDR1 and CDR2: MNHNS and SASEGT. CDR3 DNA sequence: TGTGCCAGCAGTGAAGGAGCAGGGGGGAGCTCCTACAATGAGCAGTACTTC. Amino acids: CASSEGAGGSSYNEQYF.

CDR3 protein: CASTRTGGNTGELFF. For the CDR3, the DNA is TGTGCCAGCACTAGAACAGGGGGCAACACCGGGGAGCTGTTTTTT. This rearrangement joins TRBV6-8 to TRBJ2-2; 9 bases line up with TRBD1. Germline values: CDR1 MNHGY, CDR2 SAAAGT. With V trimmed by 7 bases and J by 2 bases, 5 bases remained unmatched. The length of the CDR3 is 15 residues.

CDR3 DNA sequence: TGTGCCAGCAGTTATACCCCCGGGTCCTCTTCCTACGAGCAGTACTTC. Protein product: CASSYTPGSSSYEQYF. The chain employs TRBV12-3 or TRBV12-4 and TRBJ2-1; no reliable D call. The J call may be incorrect, as the DNA end agrees better with TRBJ2-7. The CDR3 is 16 residues long.